This T cell receptor (beta chain) comes out of a study of shared clonotypes between healthy human individuals. Points from the study as a whole: Even with large depth, rarefaction showed that sorted-subset sequencing was incomplete. Clonotype sharing among donors, it was expected, would be affected by sequencing depth. Of the naive CD4 clonotypes, around 5% were shared across a handful of donors.

Some clones are missing from TCRdb's copy, which holds only in-frame ones; the method was immunoSEQ multiplex PCR. This sample has around 1.1 million clones; around 78% occur once, and the top ten carry 0.5% to 0.65%. This CDR3 spans 15 amino acids. Germline V CDR1 and CDR2: MDHEN, SYDVKM. Trimming took off 6 bases at V and 0 bases at J, with 12 bases between the two ends. Turning to this clone: Its antigen remains unknown.

The rearrangement joins TRBV28 to TRBJ1-3; D gene uncertain. This TCR was recovered from a man aged 18 to 30 in good health. Some clones in this sample may be carry-over from other donors' samples. The sequenced sample was memory CD4+ T cells from PBMCs. Sample subset: CD45RA-negative fraction. In DNA, the CDR3 is TGTGCCAGCAGAATGACACCAAACTCTGGAAACACCATATATTTT. It encodes CASRMTPNSGNTIYF. Variable domain in full (rest from reference TRBV28 and TRBJ1-3): DVKVTQSSRYLVKRTGEKVFLECVQDMDHENMFWYRQDPGLGLRLIYFSYDVKMKEKGDIPEGYSVSREKKERFSLILESASTNQTSMYLCASRMTPNSGNTIYFGEGSWLTVV.